Sequencing of this TCR beta chain was carried out in a study of blood T cell repertoires in COVID-19. Across the whole study: There were acute and convalescent COVID-19 samples, and they came from the United States, Italy and Spain. T cells, B-cell-depleted T cells, or PBMCs supplied cDNA or gDNA.

Per the original data handling: Reference gene primers were amplified, and this amplification served to estimate nucleated cell counts. Profiled with immunoSEQ multiplex PCR; TCRdb holds only in-frame clones, not every one. V, J and clone size reflect that table, while D and trimming were determined from the DNA. Of 350,000 to 450,000 clones detected, about 91% appear once; the ten largest clones hold 1.5% to 1.9%. V lost 3 bases and J 5 bases, leaving 10 bases between the germline ends. The germline gives CDR1 LGHNA, CDR2 YNFKEQ. CDR3 size: 13 residues. The source is a woman in her forties with COVID-19, enrolled during active disease. What was sequenced was peripheral blood. The gene calls are TRBV4-2 and TRBJ2-5; D is perhaps TRBD2 (5 bases). The CDR3 bases are TGTGCCAGCAGCCAGGGTAGCGTGGAGACCCAGTACTTC. Its translation: CASSQGSVETQYF.